One and the same sample provided the 9 T cell receptor beta chains below, sequenced in a study of T cells in Graves' hyperthyroidism and ophthalmopathy. It was RNA transcripts that yielded the amplified TCR beta CDR3 regions. In the first-round RT-PCR of the TCR CDR3, the HTBI primer set was used. TCRdb passed the multiplex PCR reads through MiXCR, listing each CDR3 protein once. The data contain approximately 400,000 distinct CDR3 sequences, roughly 13% of them singletons. The sequenced sample consisted of blood. The source is a middle-aged man with Graves' ophthalmopathy.

This clonotype was counted at least ten times. The chain carries TRBV2 and TRBJ1-6; tentative D call: TRBD1 (6 bases). This CDR3 is 15 amino acids long. CDR1 SNHLY and CDR2 FYNNEI come from the germline V gene. The V end lost 6 bases, the J end lost 7 bases, and 16 bases lay between the germline ends. The DNA of the CDR3 is TGTGCCAGCAGCATCTCGGGACATGGAAATTCACCCCTCCACTTT. This encodes CASSISGHGNSPLHF.

This chain joins TRBV30 and TRBJ1-2, with D unclear. The CDR3 has 11 amino acids. The V end lost 4 bases, the J end lost 8 bases, and 11 bases lay between the germline ends. CDR1 GTSNPN and CDR2 SVGIG come from the germline V gene (reference sequence). This chain's CDR3 is CAWNQKYGYTF. CDR3 nucleotides: TGTGCCTGGAATCAGAAATACGGCTACACCTTC.

This clonotype was seen at least ten times. The chain has TRBV7-3 and TRBJ2-2, with 7 nucleotides matching TRBD1. Looked up from germline, CDR1 is SGHTA and CDR2 is FQGTGA. V was pared by 5 bases and J by 6 bases, with 15 bases of the junction left unmatched. This CDR3 has 17 residues. DNA for the CDR3: TGTGCCAGCAGCCAACACGCACTTACAGGGGTCTCCGGGGAGCTGTTTTTT. Amino acids: CASSQHALTGVSGELFF.

This chain connects TRBV19 to TRBJ2-7; TRBD1 matches 9 bases. CDR3 length: 16 amino acids. Germline V gives CDR1 LNHDA, CDR2 SQIVND (reference sequence). V trimming: 5 bases; J trimming: 4 bases; junction bases outside the gene matches: 12. DNA for the CDR3: TGTGCCAGTAGTCTTCCACCCGGGACAGGGCGTTACGAGCAGTACTTC. Amino acids: CASSLPPGTGRYEQYF.

Many counts were recorded for this clonotype. This chain connects TRBV10-3 to TRBJ2-3; 10 bases are shared with TRBD2. With V trimmed by 8 bases and J by 3 bases, 11 bases remained unmatched. The CDR3 runs 16 residues. Germline V gives CDR1 ENHRY, CDR2 SYGVKD. CDR3 region: CAIAASGRAGTDTQYF. CDR3 nucleotides: TGTGCCATCGCGGCTAGCGGGAGAGCGGGGACAGATACGCAGTATTTT.

This clonotype was detected ten times or more. The chain carries TRBV20-1 and TRBJ1-1; maybe TRBD1 (5 bases). The CDR3 is 12 residues long. Trimming stripped 3 bases from V and 4 bases from J, with 9 bases between. The germline gives CDR1 DFQATT, CDR2 SNEGSKA (reference sequence). In nucleotides, the CDR3 is TGCAGTGCTAGGAAGGGGAGCACTGAAGCTTTCTTT. This sequence encodes CSARKGSTEAFF.

The chain uses TRBV9 and TRBJ2-3; D is possibly TRBD2 (6 bases). This CDR3 spans 15 amino acids. CDR1 is SGDLS and CDR2 is YYNGEE in the germline V gene. V was clipped by 3 bases and J by 3 bases, with 14 bases between them. CDR3 amino acids: CASSALATPTDTQYF. The CDR3 nucleotides are TGTGCCAGCAGCGCGCTAGCGACCCCGACAGATACGCAGTATTTT.

In this sample, this clonotype turned up many times. The rearrangement uses TRBV7-9 and TRBJ2-7; D is possibly TRBD1 (6 bases). V was cut by 5 bases and J by 0 bases, with 11 bases left in between. Germline CDR1 reads SEHNR; CDR2 reads FQNEAQ (reference sequence). CDR3 size: 14 residues. The CDR3 here is CASSADRTSYEQYF. CDR3 coding DNA: TGTGCCAGCAGCGCCGACAGGACCTCCTACGAGCAGTACTTC.

The CDR3 here is CATSETGGPGGELFF. DNA of the CDR3: TGTGCCACCAGTGAAACAGGGGGGCCCGGCGGGGAGCTGTTTTTT. The chain recombines TRBV24-1 with TRBJ2-2; TRBD1 agrees at 8 bases. Germline loops: CDR1 KGHDR, CDR2 SFDVKD. Trimming cost V 4 bases and J 7 bases; bases outside gene matches: 7. The CDR3 spans 15 residues.